This T cell receptor (beta chain) was documented in a study of T cell repertoires in aging, cancer and after chemotherapy. Rearranged V-D-J TRB sequences were amplified with a mixed TRB-A/B primer pool. TCRdb itself ran the multiplex PCR reads through MiXCR, one entry per CDR3 protein. This table has 8,100 or so distinct CDR3 sequences, 37% appearing once. The CDR3 runs to 15 residues. CDR1 is LGHNA, CDR2 YSLEER, per germline. Trimming took 4 bases from V and 7 from J; bases not matched to a gene: 5. Amplification of TCR beta used genomic DNA extracted from peripheral blood. This clonotype was obtained from a human donor in good health. Sequenced sample: blood. The chain carries TRBV4-3 and TRBJ1-6; 9 bases map to TRBD1. The CDR3 DNA sequence: TGCGCCAGCAGCCCAGGACAGGGGCACAATTCACCCCTCCACTTT. Translated: CASSPGQGHNSPLHF.